This TCR beta chain was sequenced in a study of T-cell memory formation after mild COVID-19. Study summary: Clusters of TCRs were largely donor specific.

The length of the CDR3 is 14 residues. Trimming cost V 4 bases and J 8 bases, with 18 bases left between them. The V gene's germline CDR1 is SGHRS and CDR2 YFSETQ. One entry per CDR3 protein results from TCRdb running MiXCR on the 5' RACE reads. The sample records 200,000 to 250,000 distinct CDR3 sequences, over 7.5% being singletons. The chain carries TRBV5-1 and TRBJ1-2; D might be TRBD1 (5 bases). The TCR comes from a man younger than 35 who had mild COVID-19 (a few samples of this study predate the infection). Cell type and time point are not known. The sequencing sample was made of PBMCs or a T cell subset sorted from them (not recorded which). CDR3 nucleotides: TGCGCCAGCAGCCGGCCGGAAGGGGAGGAAGGCTACACCTTC. This translates into CASSRPEGEEGYTF.